One and the same sample provided the 2 T cell receptor beta chains below, sequenced in a study of blood T cell repertoires in COVID-19. The repertoire was sequenced with immunoSEQ multiplex PCR; TCRdb's copy has only in-frame clones and lacks some. The table shows 160,000 or so clones, with approximately 87% occurring only once. Input material: peripheral blood. The receptors here all came from a woman in her 70s with COVID-19, enrolled during active disease.

V and J are TRBV5-4 and TRBJ2-7; 8 nucleotides match TRBD2. The CDR3 sequence is 15 residues long. With 0 bases clipped from V and 0 bases from J, the junction kept 2 bases outside the gene matches. The germline gives CDR1 SGHNT, CDR2 YYREEE (reference sequence). CDR3 sequence: CASSLGAGGSYEQYF. The DNA of the CDR3 is TGTGCCAGCAGCTTGGGGGCGGGGGGCTCCTACGAGCAGTACTTC.

The CDR3 sequence is CASSLGGDRVYNEQFF. For the CDR3, the DNA is TGCGCCAGCAGCTTGGGTGGGGACAGGGTTTACAATGAGCAGTTCTTC. The rearrangement joins TRBV5-1 to TRBJ2-1; 9 bases map to TRBD1. CDR1 is SGHRS and CDR2 is YFSETQ in the germline V gene. The CDR3 totals 16 residues. The J segment lost 4 bases and the V segment lost 0 bases, leaving 5 bases of the junction unmatched.